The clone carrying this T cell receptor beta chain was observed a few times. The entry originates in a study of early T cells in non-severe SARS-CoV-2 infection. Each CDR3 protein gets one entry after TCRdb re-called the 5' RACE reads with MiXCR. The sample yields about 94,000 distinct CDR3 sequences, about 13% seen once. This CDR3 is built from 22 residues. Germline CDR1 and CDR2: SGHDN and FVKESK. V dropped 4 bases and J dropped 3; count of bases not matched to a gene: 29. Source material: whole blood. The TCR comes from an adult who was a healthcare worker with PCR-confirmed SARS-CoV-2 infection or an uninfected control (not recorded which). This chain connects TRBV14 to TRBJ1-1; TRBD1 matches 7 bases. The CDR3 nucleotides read TGTGCCAGCAGCCCAATCGGACTAGAGCGATACAGGGGAGGTAAGAGGGACACTGAAGCTTTCTTT. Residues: CASSPIGLERYRGGKRDTEAFF.